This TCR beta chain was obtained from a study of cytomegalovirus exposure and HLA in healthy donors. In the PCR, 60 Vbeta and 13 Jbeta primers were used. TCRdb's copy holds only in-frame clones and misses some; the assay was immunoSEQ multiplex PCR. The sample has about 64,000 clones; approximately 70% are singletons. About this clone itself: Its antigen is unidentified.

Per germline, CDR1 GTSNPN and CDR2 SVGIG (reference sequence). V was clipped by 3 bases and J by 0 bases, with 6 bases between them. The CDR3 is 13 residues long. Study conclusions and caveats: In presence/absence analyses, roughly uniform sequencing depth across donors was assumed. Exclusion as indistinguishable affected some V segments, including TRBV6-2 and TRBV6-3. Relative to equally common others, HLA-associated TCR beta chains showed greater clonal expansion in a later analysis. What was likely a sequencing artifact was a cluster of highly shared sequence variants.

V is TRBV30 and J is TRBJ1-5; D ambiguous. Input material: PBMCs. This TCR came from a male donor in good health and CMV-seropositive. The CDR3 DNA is TGTGCCTGGAGCAGAAATAGCAATCAGCCCCAGCATTTT. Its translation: CAWSRNSNQPQHF. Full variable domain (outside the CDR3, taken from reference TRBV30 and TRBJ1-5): SQTIHQWPATLVQPVGSPLSLECTVEGTSNPNLYWYRQAAGRGLQLLFYSVGIGQISSEVPQNLSASRPQDRQFILSSKKLLLSDSGFYLCAWSRNSNQPQHFGDGTRLSIL.